This is a list of T cell receptor beta chains from one sample in a study of cytomegalovirus exposure and HLA in healthy donors. Assay: immunoSEQ multiplex PCR; the TCRdb copy retains only in-frame clones and omits some. The table lists around 200,000 clones, about 80% of them singletons, with 1.2% to 1.5% in the top ten. Sequencing was performed on PBMCs. These receptors all come from a girl between 10 and 17 years old in good health and CMV-seronegative. Both conserved end residues are part of each CDR3. D genes are given only for firm matches. The size of a clone is reported for some rows only, either as once, few or many, or as a class for expanded clones.

D gene	V gene	clone size	J gene	CDR3 DNA	CDR3 protein
TRBD2	TRBV28	.	TRBJ2-7	TGTGCCAGCAGCAAAAATTTAGCGCGGGGGTACCTCTACGAGCAGTACTTC	CASSKNLARGYLYEQYF
.	TRBV28	.	TRBJ1-1	TGTGCCAGCAGCTACTCAAGGGGCAACACTGAAGCTTTCTTT	CASSYSRGNTEAFF
.	TRBV6-6	.	TRBJ1-3	TGTGCCAGCGGTTGGCAGTCCTCTGGAAACACCATATATTTT	CASGWQSSGNTIYF
TRBD2	TRBV6-5	.	TRBJ2-7	TGTGCCAGCAGAGATCCGGGACTAGTACCTTACGAGCAGTACTTC	CASRDPGLVPYEQYF
TRBD2	TRBV7-9	.	TRBJ2-5	TGTGCCAGCAGCTTAACTAGCGGGGGGAAAGAGACCCAGTACTTC	CASSLTSGGKETQYF
.	TRBV28	.	TRBJ2-1	TGTGCCAGCAGTCTTAGCTGGAATGAGCAGTTCTTC	CASSLSWNEQFF
.	TRBV9	.	TRBJ1-6	TGTGCCAGCAGCGCCGAGGGCTATTCACCCCTCCACTTT	CASSAEGYSPLHF
TRBD1	TRBV10-3	.	TRBJ1-1	TGTGCCATCAGTGAGTGGGGGAACCGGGACAGGTCTAAAGCTTTCTTT	CAISEWGNRDRSKAFF
TRBD2	TRBV5-4	few	TRBJ2-3	TGTGCCAGCAGCTTGGGGCGGGGGAATACAGATACGCAGTATTTT	CASSLGRGNTDTQYF
.	TRBV30	.	TRBJ2-1	TGTGCCTGGACACCCGGTCCCACCTTCAATGAGCAGTTCTTC	CAWTPGPTFNEQFF
.	TRBV9	.	TRBJ2-7	TGTGCCAGCAGCGTCCGGGAGTATTACGAGCAGTACTTC	CASSVREYYEQYF
.	TRBV30	.	TRBJ1-6	TGTGCCTGGAGTGTATGGTTCGGGGTGATTAATTCACCCCTCCACTTT	CAWSVWFGVINSPLHF
.	TRBV27	.	TRBJ1-5	TGTGCCAGCAGTCCCTCGGAGGGGAGAGATGGCAATCAGCCCCAGCATTTT	CASSPSEGRDGNQPQHF
.	TRBV19	.	TRBJ2-1	TGTGCCAGTAGCATCTGGGAGGCGGGAAATGAGCAGTTCTTC	CASSIWEAGNEQFF
TRBD1	TRBV6-5	.	TRBJ1-2	TGTGCCAGCAGCCGCCCAGGGGGTACTAACTATGGCTACACCTTC	CASSRPGGTNYGYTF
TRBD2	TRBV9	once	TRBJ2-2	TGTGCCAGCAGCGTAGACGGCGGGGGGGGTGGCCGAGAGCTGTTTTTT	CASSVDGGGGGRELFF
.	TRBV11-2	.	TRBJ1-3	TGTGCCAGCAGCTACGGGGACTCTGGAAACACCATATATTTT	CASSYGDSGNTIYF
TRBD2	TRBV29-1	.	TRBJ2-1	TGCAGCGTGACCCGACTAGCGGGACTCTACAATGAGCAGTTCTTC	CSVTRLAGLYNEQFF
TRBD2	TRBV29-1	.	TRBJ2-2	TGCAGCGTTTCTAGCGGGAGTGTTTCCGGGGAGCTGTTTTTT	CSVSSGSVSGELFF
.	TRBV6-4	.	TRBJ1-2	TGTGCCAGCAGTGATCTTCAGGGAGGTGGCTACACCTTC	CASSDLQGGGYTF
.	TRBV9	.	TRBJ2-3	TGTGCCAGCAGCGTAGCTAATACGCAGTATTTT	CASSVANTQYF
.	TRBV30	once	TRBJ1-6	TGTGCCGCCACAGGGCAGGGTAATTCACCCCTCCACTTT	CAATGQGNSPLHF
TRBD2	TRBV30	.	TRBJ2-3	TGTGCCTGGAAAAGCGGGAGGGATCCAGATACGCAGTATTTT	CAWKSGRDPDTQYF
TRBD1	TRBV6-1	.	TRBJ1-2	TGTGCCAGCAGTGAGACAGGGGACTATGGCTACACCTTC	CASSETGDYGYTF
TRBD2	TRBV27	.	TRBJ2-7	TGTGCCAGCAGTTCGCTAGCGGGAATTGTTCGGGATGAGCAGTACTTC	CASSSLAGIVRDEQYF
.	TRBV15	.	TRBJ2-7	TGTGCCACCAGCAGTCCCGGTGATAGCGCTACCTACGAGCAGTACTTC	CATSSPGDSATYEQYF
.	TRBV19	.	TRBJ2-1	TGTGCCAGTAGCGGGGACTGGGGGTTCAATGGGCAGTTCTTC	CASSGDWGFNGQFF
.	TRBV18	.	TRBJ1-1	TGTGCCAGCTCACCAATAGGGAGGAACACTGAAGCTTTCTTT	CASSPIGRNTEAFF
.	TRBV28	.	TRBJ1-5	TGTGCCAGCAGTTTGCGGGACAGCAATCAGCCCCAGCATTTT	CASSLRDSNQPQHF
.	TRBV2	.	TRBJ1-2	TGTGCCAGCAGTTCGACAGGCCCTTACTATGGCTACACCTTC	CASSSTGPYYGYTF
TRBD1	TRBV25-1	.	TRBJ2-7	TGTGCCAGCAGTAAAGGGGGCACGGTGTCTTGGGAGCAGTACTTC	CASSKGGTVSWEQYF
.	TRBV23-1	.	TRBJ2-5	TGCGCCAGCAGTCAACCTACTGGGACAAATGAAGAGACCCAGTACTTC	CASSQPTGTNEETQYF
TRBD1	TRBV19	.	TRBJ2-7	TGTGCCAGTAGACGACGGGACAGCGACTACGAGCAGTACTTC	CASRRRDSDYEQYF
TRBD2	TRBV6-4	.	TRBJ2-1	TGTGCCAGCAGTCGGACTAGCGGGGGCGCCCAAATGAATGAGCAGTTCTTC	CASSRTSGGAQMNEQFF
TRBD2	TRBV6-5	.	TRBJ2-3	TGTGCCAGTTGTTATTCGGGGGGGGACACAGATACGCAGTATTTT	CASCYSGGDTDTQYF
TRBD2	TRBV29-1	.	TRBJ2-3	TGCAGCGTTTCGGGGGTGCCGGGAGGTCCCACAGATACGCAGTATTTT	CSVSGVPGGPTDTQYF
TRBD2	TRBV29-1	.	TRBJ2-7	TGCAGCGCGATACTAGCGGGAGGGTACGAGCAGTACTTC	CSAILAGGYEQYF
TRBD1	TRBV28	.	TRBJ1-5	TGTGCCAGCAGGCCCGACAGGGGCAATCAGCCCCAGCATTTT	CASRPDRGNQPQHF
.	TRBV6-1	.	TRBJ2-7	TGTGCCAGCACCCCCATGGGAATAGGAGGCTACGAGCAGTACTTC	CASTPMGIGGYEQYF
.	TRBV7-7	few	TRBJ2-1	TGTGCTAGCAGCTTAACGCAGGCCAATGAGCAGTTCTTC	CASSLTQANEQFF
.	TRBV10-3	.	TRBJ1-2	TGTGCCATCAGTGAGAAAGGCAGGGAATTGGGCTACACCTTC	CAISEKGRELGYTF
.	TRBV14	.	TRBJ1-1	TGTGCCAGCAGCTTGACACGGAACACTGAAGCTTTCTTT	CASSLTRNTEAFF
TRBD1	TRBV19	few	TRBJ1-1	TGTGCCAGTAGTGGCGACAGGGAATTGGGAAACACTGAAGCTTTCTTT	CASSGDRELGNTEAFF
.	TRBV28	few	TRBJ2-5	TGTGCCAGCAGTTACCGAAGGGGCACAGAGACCCAGTACTTC	CASSYRRGTETQYF
.	TRBV11-2	.	TRBJ2-7	TGTGCCAGCAGCTTTATGGAGGCCGAGCAGTACTTC	CASSFMEAEQYF
TRBD1	TRBV5-6	.	TRBJ2-2	TGTGCCAGCAGCTTCCGCAGGACAGGAGCCGGGGAGCTGTTTTTT	CASSFRRTGAGELFF
.	TRBV6-5	.	TRBJ2-5	TGTGCCAGCAGGTCCACAGGGTCGCAGACCCAGTACTTC	CASRSTGSQTQYF
TRBD2	TRBV7-2	.	TRBJ2-3	TGTGCCAGCAGCTTAGCCGGGACTAGCGGGAGTTCAGATACGCAGTATTTT	CASSLAGTSGSSDTQYF
TRBD2	TRBV5-6	.	TRBJ2-1	TGTGCCAGCAGCTTGTCTAGCGGGGGGATCAATGAGCAGTTCTTC	CASSLSSGGINEQFF
.	TRBV28	.	TRBJ1-2	TGTGCCAGCGCATCCCAGGTGTCCCACGCTACCCCAACTGGCTACACCTTC	CASASQVSHATPTGYTF
TRBD1	TRBV5-1	.	TRBJ2-7	TGCGCCAGCAGTTCGAGGACAGGGGTGGGGCCCGAGCAGTACTTC	CASSSRTGVGPEQYF
.	TRBV7-9	.	TRBJ1-3	TGTGCCAGCAGCTTAGAGGGGCTCGCTGGAAACACCATATATTTT	CASSLEGLAGNTIYF
.	TRBV7-2	.	TRBJ2-1	TGTGCCAGCAGCCCCCTGCGGGCCATAATAGGGAATGAGCAGTTCTTC	CASSPLRAIIGNEQFF
.	TRBV5-4	.	TRBJ2-1	TGTGCCAGCAGCCAAACCGGGACAGGGAGCGGGAGTAAGCAGTTCTTC	CASSQTGTGSGSKQFF
.	TRBV6-5	few	TRBJ1-1	TGTGCCAGCAGTTACACGAAAGGGGGGGTGGTCACTGAAGCTTTCTTT	CASSYTKGGVVTEAFF
TRBD1	TRBV2	few	TRBJ1-5	TGTGCCAGCAGTCTGGACAGGAATCAGCCCCAGCATTTT	CASSLDRNQPQHF
.	TRBV5-4	.	TRBJ2-1	TGTGCCAGCAGCTTGGCGGGAAATTACAATGAGCAGTTCTTC	CASSLAGNYNEQFF